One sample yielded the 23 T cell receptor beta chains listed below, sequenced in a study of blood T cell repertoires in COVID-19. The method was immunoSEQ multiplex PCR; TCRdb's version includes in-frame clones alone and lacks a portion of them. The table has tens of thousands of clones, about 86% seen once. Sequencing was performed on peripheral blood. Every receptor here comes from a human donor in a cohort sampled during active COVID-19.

CDR3 nucleotide sequence: TGTGCCAGCAGTCCCACAGGGTTCCTCTCTGGAAACACCATATATTTT. This translates into CASSPTGFLSGNTIYF. The V call is TRBV2, the J call TRBJ1-3; D might be TRBD1 (6 bases). This CDR3 region has 16 residues. V shed 5 bases and J shed 0 bases, with 14 bases lying between them. Germline loops: CDR1 SNHLY, CDR2 FYNNEI. Variable domain in full (rest from reference TRBV2 and TRBJ1-3): EPEVTQTPSHQVTQMGQEVILRCVPISNHLYFYWYRQILGQKVEFLVSFYNNEISEKSEIFDDQFSVERPDGSNFTLKIRSTKLEDSAMYFCASSPTGFLSGNTIYFGEGSWLTVV.

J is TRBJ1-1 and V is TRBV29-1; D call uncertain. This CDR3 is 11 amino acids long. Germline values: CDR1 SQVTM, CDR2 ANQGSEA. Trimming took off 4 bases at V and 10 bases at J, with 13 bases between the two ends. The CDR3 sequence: CSVGGLPGAFF. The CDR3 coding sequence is TGCAGCGTTGGAGGACTCCCCGGAGCTTTCTTT.

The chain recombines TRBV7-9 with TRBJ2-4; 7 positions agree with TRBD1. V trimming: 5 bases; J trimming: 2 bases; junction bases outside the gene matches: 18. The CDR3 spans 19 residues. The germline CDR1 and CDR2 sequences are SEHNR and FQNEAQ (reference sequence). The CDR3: CASSTRDSGLTWSKNIQYF. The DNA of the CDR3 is TGTGCCAGCAGCACCCGGGACAGCGGTTTAACTTGGTCCAAAAACATTCAGTACTTC.

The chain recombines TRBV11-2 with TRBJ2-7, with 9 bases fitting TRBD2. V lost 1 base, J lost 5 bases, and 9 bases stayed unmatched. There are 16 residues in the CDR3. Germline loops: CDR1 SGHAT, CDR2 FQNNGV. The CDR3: CASSLARAGGRNEQYF. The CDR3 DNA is TGTGCCAGCAGCTTAGCGAGGGCGGGAGGGAGAAACGAGCAGTACTTC.

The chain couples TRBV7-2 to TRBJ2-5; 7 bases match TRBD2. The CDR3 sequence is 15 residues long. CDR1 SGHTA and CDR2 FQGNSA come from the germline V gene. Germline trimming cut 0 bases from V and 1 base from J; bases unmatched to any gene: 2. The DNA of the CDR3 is TGTGCCAGCAGCTTAGCGCGGGGGACCCAAGAGACCCAGTACTTC. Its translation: CASSLARGTQETQYF.

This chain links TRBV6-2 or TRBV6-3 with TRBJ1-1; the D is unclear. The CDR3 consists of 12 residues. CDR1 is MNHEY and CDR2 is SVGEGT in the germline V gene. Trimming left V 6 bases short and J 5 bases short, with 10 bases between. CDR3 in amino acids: CASSPRWTEAFF. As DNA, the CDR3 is TGTGCCAGCAGCCCCAGGTGGACTGAAGCTTTCTTT.

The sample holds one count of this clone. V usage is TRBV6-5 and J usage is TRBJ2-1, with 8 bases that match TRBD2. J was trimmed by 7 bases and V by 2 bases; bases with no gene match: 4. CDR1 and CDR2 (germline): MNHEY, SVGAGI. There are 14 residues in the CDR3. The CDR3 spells CASSYSGSINEQFF. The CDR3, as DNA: TGTGCCAGCAGTTACAGCGGGAGTATTAATGAGCAGTTCTTC.

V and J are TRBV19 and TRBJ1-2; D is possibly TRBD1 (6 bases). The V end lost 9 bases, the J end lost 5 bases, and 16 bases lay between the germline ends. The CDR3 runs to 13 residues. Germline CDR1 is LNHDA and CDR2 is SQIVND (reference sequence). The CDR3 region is CASARGGAYGYTF. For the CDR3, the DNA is TGTGCCAGCGCACGGGGGGGGGCGTATGGCTACACCTTC.

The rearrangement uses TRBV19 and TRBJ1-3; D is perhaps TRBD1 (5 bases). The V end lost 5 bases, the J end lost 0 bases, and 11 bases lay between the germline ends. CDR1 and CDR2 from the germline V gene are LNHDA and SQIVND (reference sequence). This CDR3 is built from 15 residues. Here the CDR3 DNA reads TGTGCCAGTAGTTACGACAGATCCTCTGGAAACACCATATATTTT. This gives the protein CASSYDRSSGNTIYF.

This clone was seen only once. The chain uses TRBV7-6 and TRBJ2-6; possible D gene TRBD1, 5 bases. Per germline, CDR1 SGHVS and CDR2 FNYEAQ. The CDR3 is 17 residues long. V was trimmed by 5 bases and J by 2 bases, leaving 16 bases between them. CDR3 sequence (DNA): TGTGCCAGCAGCCCCGACAGTTATACGCCTGGGGCCAACGTCCTGACTTTC. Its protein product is CASSPDSYTPGANVLTF.

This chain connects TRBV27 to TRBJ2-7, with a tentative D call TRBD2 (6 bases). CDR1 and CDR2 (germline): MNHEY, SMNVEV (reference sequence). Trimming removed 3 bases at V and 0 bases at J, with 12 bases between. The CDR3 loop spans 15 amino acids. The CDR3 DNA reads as TGTGCCAGCAGTTTCCTGGCGGGAAGCTCCTACGAGCAGTACTTC. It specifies CASSFLAGSSYEQYF.

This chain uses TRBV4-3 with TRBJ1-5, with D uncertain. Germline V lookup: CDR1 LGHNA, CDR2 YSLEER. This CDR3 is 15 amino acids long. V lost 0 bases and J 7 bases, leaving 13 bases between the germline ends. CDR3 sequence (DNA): TGCGCCAGCAGCCAAGATGGGCGTCAGTTCCAGCCCCAGCATTTT. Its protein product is CASSQDGRQFQPQHF.

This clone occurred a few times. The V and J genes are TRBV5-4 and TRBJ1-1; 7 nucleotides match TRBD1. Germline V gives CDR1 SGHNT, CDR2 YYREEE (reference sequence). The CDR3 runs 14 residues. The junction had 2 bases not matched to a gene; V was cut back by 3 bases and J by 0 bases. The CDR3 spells CASSSTGMNTEAFF. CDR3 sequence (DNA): TGTGCCAGCAGCTCGACAGGGATGAACACTGAAGCTTTCTTT.

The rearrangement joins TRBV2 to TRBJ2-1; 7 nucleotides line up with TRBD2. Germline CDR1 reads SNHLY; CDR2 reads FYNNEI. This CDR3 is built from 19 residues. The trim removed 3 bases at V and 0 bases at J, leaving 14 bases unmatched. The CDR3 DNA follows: TGTGCCAGCAGTGACCCCTCCGCGTCAGCGGGGAGCTCCTACAATGAGCAGTTCTTC. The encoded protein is CASSDPSASAGSSYNEQFF.

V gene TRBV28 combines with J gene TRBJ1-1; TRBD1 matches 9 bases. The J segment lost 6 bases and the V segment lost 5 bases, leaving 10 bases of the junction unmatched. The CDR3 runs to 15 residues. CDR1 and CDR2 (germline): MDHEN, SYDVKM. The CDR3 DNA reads TGTGCCAGCAGTCGTCCCGGGACAGGGATGGCTGAAGCTTTCTTT. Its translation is CASSRPGTGMAEAFF.

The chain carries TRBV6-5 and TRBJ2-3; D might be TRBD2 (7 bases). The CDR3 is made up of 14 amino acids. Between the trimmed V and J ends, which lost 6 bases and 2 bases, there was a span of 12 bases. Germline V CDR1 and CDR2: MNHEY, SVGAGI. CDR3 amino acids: CASRWGGHTDTQYF. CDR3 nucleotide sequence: TGTGCCAGCAGGTGGGGGGGCCACACAGATACGCAGTATTTT.

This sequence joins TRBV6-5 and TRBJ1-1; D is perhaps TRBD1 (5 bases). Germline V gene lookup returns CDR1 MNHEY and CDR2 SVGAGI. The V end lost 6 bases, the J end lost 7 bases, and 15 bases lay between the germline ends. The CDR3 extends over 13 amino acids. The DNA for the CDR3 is TGTGCCAGCAGGGCCAGGGCTTTAGGTGAAGCTTTCTTT. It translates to CASRARALGEAFF.

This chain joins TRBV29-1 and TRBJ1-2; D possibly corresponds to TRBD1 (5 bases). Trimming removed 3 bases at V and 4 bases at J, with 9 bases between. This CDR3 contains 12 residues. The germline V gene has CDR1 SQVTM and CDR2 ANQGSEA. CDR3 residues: CSVDSGFYGYTF. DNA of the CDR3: TGCAGCGTTGATTCAGGGTTCTATGGCTACACCTTC.

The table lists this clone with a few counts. The CDR3 is CSGQSPSYEQYF. Written as DNA, the CDR3 is TGCAGCGGACAGAGCCCCTCCTACGAGCAGTACTTC. The chain couples TRBV29-1 to TRBJ2-7, with a weak D call TRBD1 (5 bases). Germline lookup yields CDR1 SQVTM and CDR2 ANQGSEA. The CDR3 contains 12 residues. Trimming shortened V by 7 bases and J by 0 bases, and 10 bases separated the two germline ends.

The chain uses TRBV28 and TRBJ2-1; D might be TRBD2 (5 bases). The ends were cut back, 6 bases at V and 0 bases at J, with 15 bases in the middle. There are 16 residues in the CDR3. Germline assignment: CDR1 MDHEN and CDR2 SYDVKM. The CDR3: CASSSFLASSYNEQFF. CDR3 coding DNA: TGTGCCAGCAGCTCCTTTCTAGCCAGCTCCTACAATGAGCAGTTCTTC.

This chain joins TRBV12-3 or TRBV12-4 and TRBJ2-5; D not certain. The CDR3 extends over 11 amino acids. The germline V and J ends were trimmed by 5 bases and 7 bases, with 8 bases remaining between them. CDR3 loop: CASSAGATQYF. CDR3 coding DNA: TGTGCCAGCAGTGCCGGAGCGACCCAGTACTTC.

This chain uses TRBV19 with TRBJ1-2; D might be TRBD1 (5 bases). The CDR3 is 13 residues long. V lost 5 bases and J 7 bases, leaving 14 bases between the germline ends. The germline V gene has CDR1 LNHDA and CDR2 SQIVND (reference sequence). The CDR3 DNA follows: TGTGCCAGTAGTCCTCAGGGCCAGGGTGGCTACACCTTC. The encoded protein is CASSPQGQGGYTF.

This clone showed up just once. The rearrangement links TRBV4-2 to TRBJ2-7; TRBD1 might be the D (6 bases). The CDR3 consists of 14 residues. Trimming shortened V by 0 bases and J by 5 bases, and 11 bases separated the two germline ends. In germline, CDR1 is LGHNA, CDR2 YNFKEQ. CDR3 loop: CASSQETTGDEQYF. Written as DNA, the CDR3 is TGTGCCAGCAGCCAAGAAACGACAGGAGACGAGCAGTACTTC.